This is a list of T cell receptor beta chains from one sample in a study of cytomegalovirus exposure and HLA in healthy donors. Sequencing was performed with immunoSEQ multiplex PCR; in TCRdb, only in-frame clones are kept and a portion is missing. Among around 130,000 clones listed, 70% to 85% were seen once. Sequencing used PBMCs. The source of these receptors is a man younger than 35 in good health and CMV-seropositive. Both conserved end residues are part of each CDR3. Each record gives: clone size, J gene, V gene, D gene, CDR3 length, CDR3 DNA, CDR3 protein. A D gene is named only where the DNA matches it firmly. Only part of the rows carry a size: once, few, many, or a class if the clone is expanded.

clone size: few; J gene: TRBJ1-6; V gene: TRBV14; D gene: .; CDR3 length: 16; CDR3 DNA: TGTGCCAGCAGCTCACTTGGGAGCTCCTATAATTCACCCCTCCACTTT; CDR3 protein: CASSSLGSSYNSPLHF
clone size: .; J gene: TRBJ2-2; V gene: TRBV7-9; D gene: .; CDR3 length: 18; CDR3 DNA: TGTGCCAGCAGTTTTACCGAAGGACTCCTCTTGGGCACCGGGGAGCTGTTTTTT; CDR3 protein: CASSFTEGLLLGTGELFF
clone size: .; J gene: TRBJ1-1; V gene: TRBV6-5; D gene: .; CDR3 length: 13; CDR3 DNA: TGTGCCAGCAGTTACGGGGCAGAAACTGAAGCTTTCTTT; CDR3 protein: CASSYGAETEAFF
clone size: .; J gene: TRBJ1-3; V gene: TRBV2; D gene: .; CDR3 length: 18; CDR3 DNA: TGTGCCAGCAGGGGCCCGGACAGTCCTTTTTTTTCTGGAAACACCATATATTTT; CDR3 protein: CASRGPDSPFFSGNTIYF
clone size: .; J gene: TRBJ1-5; V gene: TRBV30; D gene: TRBD1; CDR3 length: 15; CDR3 DNA: TGTGCCTTCCAACGATCGACAGGGACGGGCCAGCCCCAGCATTTT; CDR3 protein: CAFQRSTGTGQPQHF
clone size: .; J gene: TRBJ2-7; V gene: TRBV27; D gene: .; CDR3 length: 14; CDR3 DNA: TGTGCCAGCAGTTTATCGAGCGTAGCCTACGAGCAGTACTTC; CDR3 protein: CASSLSSVAYEQYF
clone size: few; J gene: TRBJ1-2; V gene: TRBV7-2; D gene: .; CDR3 length: 13; CDR3 DNA: TGTGCCAGCCTACGCCGGGGGTTGGATGGCTACACCTTC; CDR3 protein: CASLRRGLDGYTF
clone size: .; J gene: TRBJ1-1; V gene: TRBV6-1; D gene: .; CDR3 length: 11; CDR3 DNA: TGTGCCAGCAAACGGGACACTGAAGCTTTCTTT; CDR3 protein: CASKRDTEAFF
clone size: .; J gene: TRBJ1-1; V gene: TRBV30; D gene: .; CDR3 length: 13; CDR3 DNA: TGTGCCTGGAGTACAGACAGTGGAAGGGAAGCTTTCTTT; CDR3 protein: CAWSTDSGREAFF
clone size: .; J gene: TRBJ1-2; V gene: TRBV10-2; D gene: TRBD1; CDR3 length: 12; CDR3 DNA: TGCGCCATCAGACAGGGTAGTTACGGCCACACCTTC; CDR3 protein: CAIRQGSYGHTF
clone size: few; J gene: TRBJ1-5; V gene: TRBV4-2; D gene: .; CDR3 length: 14; CDR3 DNA: TGTGCCAGCAGCCAAGACGGCGGGACGGCAGCCCAGCATTTT; CDR3 protein: CASSQDGGTAAQHF
clone size: once; J gene: TRBJ1-5; V gene: TRBV2; D gene: .; CDR3 length: 15; CDR3 DNA: TGTGCCAGCTCTCCGGACTCCCTTAGCAATCAGCCCCAGCATTTT; CDR3 protein: CASSPDSLSNQPQHF
clone size: .; J gene: TRBJ2-7; V gene: TRBV9; D gene: TRBD1; CDR3 length: 16; CDR3 DNA: TGTGCCAGCAGCCCCGGGTCTGGGACAGGGGACTACGAGCAGTACTTC; CDR3 protein: CASSPGSGTGDYEQYF
clone size: .; J gene: TRBJ1-6; V gene: TRBV5-5; D gene: TRBD1; CDR3 length: 13; CDR3 DNA: TGTGCCAGCAGCCGGGACAGGAATTCACCCCTCCACTTT; CDR3 protein: CASSRDRNSPLHF
clone size: .; J gene: TRBJ2-5; V gene: TRBV19; D gene: TRBD1; CDR3 length: 13; CDR3 DNA: TGTGCCAGTAATCGACAGGGCCAAGAGACCCAGTACTTC; CDR3 protein: CASNRQGQETQYF
clone size: .; J gene: TRBJ2-2; V gene: TRBV2; D gene: TRBD1; CDR3 length: 15; CDR3 DNA: TGTGCCAGCAGGGTGGCAGGGGGTCGTACCGGGGAGCTGTTTTTT; CDR3 protein: CASRVAGGRTGELFF
clone size: .; J gene: TRBJ2-1; V gene: TRBV5-1; D gene: .; CDR3 length: 13; CDR3 DNA: TGCGCCAGCAGCTACGACCCAGCCAGGGAGCAGTTCTTC; CDR3 protein: CASSYDPAREQFF
clone size: once; J gene: TRBJ1-4; V gene: TRBV27; D gene: .; CDR3 length: 14; CDR3 DNA: TGTGCCAGCAGTTTAGGGCAAAGAGATGAAAAACTGTTTTTT; CDR3 protein: CASSLGQRDEKLFF
clone size: .; J gene: TRBJ1-4; V gene: TRBV6-5; D gene: .; CDR3 length: 16; CDR3 DNA: TGTGCCAGCAGTTACTCGGCCACCCGGGGTAATGAAAAACTGTTTTTT; CDR3 protein: CASSYSATRGNEKLFF
clone size: few; J gene: TRBJ1-1; V gene: TRBV19; D gene: .; CDR3 length: 13; CDR3 DNA: TGTGCCAGTAGACAGGGAATGAACACTGAAGCTTTCTTT; CDR3 protein: CASRQGMNTEAFF
clone size: .; J gene: TRBJ2-3; V gene: TRBV9; D gene: TRBD2; CDR3 length: 17; CDR3 DNA: TGTGCCAGCAGCCCCTACCTCGGGACTAGCGGCACAGATACGCAGTATTTT; CDR3 protein: CASSPYLGTSGTDTQYF
clone size: .; J gene: TRBJ2-3; V gene: TRBV4-1; D gene: .; CDR3 length: 18; CDR3 DNA: TGCGCCAGCAGCCAAGATAGTGTCCGCCGGGGGAGCACAGATACGCAGTATTTT; CDR3 protein: CASSQDSVRRGSTDTQYF
clone size: .; J gene: TRBJ1-5; V gene: TRBV28; D gene: .; CDR3 length: 15; CDR3 DNA: TGTGCCAGCAGTCCTAAAGACATGTACAATCAGCCCCAGCATTTT; CDR3 protein: CASSPKDMYNQPQHF
clone size: .; J gene: TRBJ2-3; V gene: TRBV25-1; D gene: TRBD2; CDR3 length: 15; CDR3 DNA: TGTGCCAGCAGATCTAGCGGGGGGTCCACAGATACGCAGTATTTT; CDR3 protein: CASRSSGGSTDTQYF
clone size: .; J gene: TRBJ1-4; V gene: TRBV14; D gene: TRBD1; CDR3 length: 18; CDR3 DNA: TGTGCCAGCAGTCGAACAGGGGGGATAATTGCAACTAATGAAAAACTGTTTTTT; CDR3 protein: CASSRTGGIIATNEKLFF
clone size: .; J gene: TRBJ2-7; V gene: TRBV6-1; D gene: .; CDR3 length: 12; CDR3 DNA: TGTGCCAGCAGCAGGGGAAGCGACGAGCAGTACTTC; CDR3 protein: CASSRGSDEQYF
clone size: .; J gene: TRBJ2-7; V gene: TRBV14; D gene: TRBD1; CDR3 length: 15; CDR3 DNA: TGTGCCAGCAGTCGATACAGGGGGCTCACCGTCGAGCAGTACTTC; CDR3 protein: CASSRYRGLTVEQYF
clone size: .; J gene: TRBJ2-1; V gene: TRBV7-9; D gene: TRBD2; CDR3 length: 13; CDR3 DNA: TGTGCCAGCAGCTTAGACAGCGGGGATGAGCAGTTCTTC; CDR3 protein: CASSLDSGDEQFF
clone size: .; J gene: TRBJ2-2; V gene: TRBV6-6; D gene: TRBD2; CDR3 length: 15; CDR3 DNA: TGTGCCAGCAGTTACTCCCAGCGGGAGGCCGGGGAGCTGTTTTTT; CDR3 protein: CASSYSQREAGELFF
clone size: .; J gene: TRBJ1-2; V gene: TRBV28; D gene: .; CDR3 length: 13; CDR3 DNA: TGTGCCACCCCCCTTCTAGGAAATTATGGCTACACCTTC; CDR3 protein: CATPLLGNYGYTF
clone size: once; J gene: TRBJ1-4; V gene: TRBV11-2; D gene: .; CDR3 length: 16; CDR3 DNA: TGTGCCAGCAGCTTATTGGGGGGGCGTCCTAATGAAAAACTGTTTTTT; CDR3 protein: CASSLLGGRPNEKLFF
clone size: .; J gene: TRBJ2-7; V gene: TRBV18; D gene: TRBD2; CDR3 length: 14; CDR3 DNA: TGTGCCAGCTCGGGCTCCGGGAGGAACTACGAGCAGTACTTC; CDR3 protein: CASSGSGRNYEQYF
clone size: .; J gene: TRBJ2-3; V gene: TRBV7-7; D gene: TRBD2; CDR3 length: 17; CDR3 DNA: TGTGCTAGCAGCTTAGAGGCTAGCGGGAGCCCCACAGATACGCAGTATTTT; CDR3 protein: CASSLEASGSPTDTQYF
clone size: .; J gene: TRBJ2-3; V gene: TRBV18; D gene: .; CDR3 length: 11; CDR3 DNA: TGTGCCAGCTCATACACAGATACGCAGTATTTT; CDR3 protein: CASSYTDTQYF
clone size: once; J gene: TRBJ1-2; V gene: TRBV7-9; D gene: TRBD1; CDR3 length: 16; CDR3 DNA: TGTGCCAGCAGCTTAGTGGGACAGGGTTACGACTATGGCTACACCTTC; CDR3 protein: CASSLVGQGYDYGYTF
clone size: once; J gene: TRBJ1-3; V gene: TRBV6-5; D gene: .; CDR3 length: 15; CDR3 DNA: TGTGCCAGCAAGATCGAGGGGGATTCGGGAAACACCATATATTTT; CDR3 protein: CASKIEGDSGNTIYF
clone size: .; J gene: TRBJ1-2; V gene: TRBV19; D gene: .; CDR3 length: 13; CDR3 DNA: TGTGCCAGGGTAGAACCTACTAACTATGGCTACACCTTC; CDR3 protein: CARVEPTNYGYTF
clone size: once; J gene: TRBJ1-1; V gene: TRBV5-4; D gene: TRBD1; CDR3 length: 13; CDR3 DNA: TGTGCCAGCTCCCGGGACAGGAACACTGAAGCTTTCTTT; CDR3 protein: CASSRDRNTEAFF
clone size: .; J gene: TRBJ1-1; V gene: TRBV30; D gene: .; CDR3 length: 13; CDR3 DNA: TGTGCCTGGAACAGGGAGCGAAACACTGAAGCTTTCTTT; CDR3 protein: CAWNRERNTEAFF
clone size: .; J gene: TRBJ1-2; V gene: TRBV15; D gene: TRBD1; CDR3 length: 14; CDR3 DNA: TGTGCCACCAGCAGATTATCAGGGGGCGGTGGCTACACCTTC; CDR3 protein: CATSRLSGGGGYTF
clone size: .; J gene: TRBJ1-4; V gene: TRBV11-2; D gene: .; CDR3 length: 15; CDR3 DNA: TGTGCCAGCAGCCCCCCGGGTTTCACTAATGAAAAACTGTTTTTT; CDR3 protein: CASSPPGFTNEKLFF
clone size: medium-sized; J gene: TRBJ2-2; V gene: TRBV6-6; D gene: .; CDR3 length: 15; CDR3 DNA: TGTGCCAGCAGACTCCCACAGGGTTTCCCCGGGGAGCTGTTTTTT; CDR3 protein: CASRLPQGFPGELFF
clone size: .; J gene: TRBJ2-2; V gene: TRBV11-3; D gene: .; CDR3 length: 17; CDR3 DNA: TGTGCCAGCAGCTCCCGTCAGGCCCCTGTTTTCACCGGGGAGCTGTTTTTT; CDR3 protein: CASSSRQAPVFTGELFF
clone size: .; J gene: TRBJ1-2; V gene: TRBV19; D gene: TRBD1; CDR3 length: 15; CDR3 DNA: TGTGCCAGTAGGGAGGATGGACAGGGTTTGAATGGCTACACCTTC; CDR3 protein: CASREDGQGLNGYTF
clone size: .; J gene: TRBJ2-4; V gene: TRBV7-9; D gene: TRBD1; CDR3 length: 19; CDR3 DNA: TGTGCCAGCAGCTCCAATTGGACCCACCAGGGGGTGGTCAAAAACAGTCAGTACTTC; CDR3 protein: CASSSNWTHQGVVKNSQYF
clone size: .; J gene: TRBJ1-4; V gene: TRBV10-3; D gene: TRBD1; CDR3 length: 15; CDR3 DNA: TGTGCCACGAAGGACAGGGGGCCCTCTAATGAAAAACTGTTTTTT; CDR3 protein: CATKDRGPSNEKLFF
clone size: .; J gene: TRBJ1-2; V gene: TRBV18; D gene: .; CDR3 length: 13; CDR3 DNA: TGTGCCAGCTCACAACAGGGCGGCTATGGCTACACCTTC; CDR3 protein: CASSQQGGYGYTF
clone size: .; J gene: TRBJ1-2; V gene: TRBV6-1; D gene: .; CDR3 length: 14; CDR3 DNA: TGTGCCAGCAGTGAAGTCCGTTTGAACTATGGCTACACCTTC; CDR3 protein: CASSEVRLNYGYTF
clone size: once; J gene: TRBJ2-5; V gene: TRBV30; D gene: TRBD2; CDR3 length: 16; CDR3 DNA: TGTGCCTGGAGTGATTTGGGACTAGCGGGGGGAGAGACCCAGTACTTC; CDR3 protein: CAWSDLGLAGGETQYF
clone size: once; J gene: TRBJ1-1; V gene: TRBV7-9; D gene: TRBD1; CDR3 length: 14; CDR3 DNA: TGTGCCAGCAGCTTAGCGCGTGTTACAGGGGAGGCTTTCTTT; CDR3 protein: CASSLARVTGEAFF
clone size: .; J gene: TRBJ1-2; V gene: TRBV30; D gene: TRBD1; CDR3 length: 13; CDR3 DNA: TGTGCCTGGGGACAGGGGGGATCTGTGGGCTACACCTTC; CDR3 protein: CAWGQGGSVGYTF
clone size: few; J gene: TRBJ2-1; V gene: TRBV7-7; D gene: TRBD1; CDR3 length: 17; CDR3 DNA: TGTGCTAGCAGCCAACAGGGGACCTTCAGTCCTTACAATGAGCAGTTCTTC; CDR3 protein: CASSQQGTFSPYNEQFF
clone size: once; J gene: TRBJ2-2; V gene: TRBV18; D gene: TRBD2; CDR3 length: 16; CDR3 DNA: TGTGCCAGCGCAAGTTTAGCGGGAGTAAACACCGGGGAGCTGTTTTTT; CDR3 protein: CASASLAGVNTGELFF
clone size: .; J gene: TRBJ2-5; V gene: TRBV18; D gene: .; CDR3 length: 16; CDR3 DNA: TGTGCCAGCTCACCTACTATGGGACTCCTAAAAGAGACCCAGTACTTC; CDR3 protein: CASSPTMGLLKETQYF